The clone carrying this TCR beta chain showed up many times. The antigen is undetermined. The CDR3 extends over 18 amino acids. With V trimmed by 0 bases and J by 4 bases, 6 bases remained unmatched. Per the germline V gene, CDR1 is SGHRS and CDR2 is YFSETQ. The data belong to a study of T-cell reconstitution after alpha-beta-depleted transplantation in children. Library preparation (for TCRbeta) was performed with unique molecular identifiers. TCRdb passed the PCR reads through MiXCR, listing each CDR3 protein once. The sample includes 700,000 to 850,000 distinct CDR3 sequences, approximately 15% of them seen just once. Study findings and constraints: Newly made T cells mostly supplied T-cell counts and diversity one year after transplant. After transplant, at about two months, alpha-beta T cells were reportedly derived from several hundred expanded graft clones. Recipient T cells and thymic progenitors that survived gave rise to the high TCRbeta diversity observed at day 60 in some patients.

Sequenced material: PBMCs, mostly from graft donor cells, taken 360 days after TCRalphabeta/CD19-depleted stem cell transplant. The source of this sequence is a male patient between 10 and 17 years old who had a stem cell transplant for acute lymphoblastic leukemia, so the T cells may come from the graft donor. The chain recombines TRBV5-1 with TRBJ2-1; 14 bases map to TRBD2. The CDR3 reads CASSLASGLAGVYNEQFF. DNA of the CDR3: TGCGCCAGCAGCTTGGCCTCGGGACTAGCGGGAGTGTACAATGAGCAGTTCTTC.